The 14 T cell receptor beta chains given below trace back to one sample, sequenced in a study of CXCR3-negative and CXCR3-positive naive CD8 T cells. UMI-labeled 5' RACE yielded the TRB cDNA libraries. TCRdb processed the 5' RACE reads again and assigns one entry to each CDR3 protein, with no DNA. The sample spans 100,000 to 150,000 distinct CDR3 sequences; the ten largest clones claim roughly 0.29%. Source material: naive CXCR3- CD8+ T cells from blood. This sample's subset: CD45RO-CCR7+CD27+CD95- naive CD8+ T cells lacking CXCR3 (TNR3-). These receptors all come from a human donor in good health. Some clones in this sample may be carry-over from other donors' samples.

This CDR3 is CASSWSYEQYF. This chain joins TRBV6-2 or TRBV6-3 and TRBJ2-7. This CDR3 has 11 amino acids. In germline, CDR1 is MNHEY, CDR2 SVGEGT.

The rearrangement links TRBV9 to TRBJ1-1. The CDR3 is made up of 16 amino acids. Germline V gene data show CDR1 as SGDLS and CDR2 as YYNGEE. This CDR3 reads CASSPGGRGRVTEAFF.

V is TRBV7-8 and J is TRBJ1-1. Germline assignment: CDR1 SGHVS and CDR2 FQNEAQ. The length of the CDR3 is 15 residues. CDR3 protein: CASSFQRGGDTEAFF.

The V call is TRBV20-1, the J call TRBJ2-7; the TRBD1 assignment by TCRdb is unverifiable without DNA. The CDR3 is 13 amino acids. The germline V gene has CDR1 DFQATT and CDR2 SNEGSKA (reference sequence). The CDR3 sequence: CSADRDISYEQYF.

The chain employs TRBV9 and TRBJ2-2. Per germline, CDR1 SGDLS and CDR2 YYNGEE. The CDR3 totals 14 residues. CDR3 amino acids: CASSVGGGTGELFF.

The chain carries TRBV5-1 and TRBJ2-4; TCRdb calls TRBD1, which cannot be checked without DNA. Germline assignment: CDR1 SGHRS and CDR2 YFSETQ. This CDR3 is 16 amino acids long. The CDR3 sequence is CASSLAMPGGGDIQYF.

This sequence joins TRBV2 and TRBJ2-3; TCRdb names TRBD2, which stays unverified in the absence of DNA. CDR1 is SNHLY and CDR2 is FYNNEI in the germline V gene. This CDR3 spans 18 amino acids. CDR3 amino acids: CASIGFLLLAGETDTQYF.

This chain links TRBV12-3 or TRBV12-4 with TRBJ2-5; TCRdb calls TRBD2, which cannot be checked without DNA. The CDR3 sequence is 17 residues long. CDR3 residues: CASSYPKTSGTVETQYF.

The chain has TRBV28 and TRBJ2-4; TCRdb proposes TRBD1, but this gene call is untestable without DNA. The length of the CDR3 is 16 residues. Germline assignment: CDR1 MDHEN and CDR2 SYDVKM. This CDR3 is CATLTGVTLAKNIQYF. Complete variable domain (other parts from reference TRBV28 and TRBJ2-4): DVKVTQSSRYLVKRTGEKVFLECVQDMDHENMFWYRQDPGLGLRLIYFSYDVKMKEKGDIPEGYSVSREKKERFSLILESASTNQTSMYLCATLTGVTLAKNIQYFGAGTRLSVL.

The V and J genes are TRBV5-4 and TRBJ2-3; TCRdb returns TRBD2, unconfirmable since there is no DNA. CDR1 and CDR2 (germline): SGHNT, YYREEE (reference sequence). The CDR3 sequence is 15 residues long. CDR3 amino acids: CASSLGTSRGDTQYF.

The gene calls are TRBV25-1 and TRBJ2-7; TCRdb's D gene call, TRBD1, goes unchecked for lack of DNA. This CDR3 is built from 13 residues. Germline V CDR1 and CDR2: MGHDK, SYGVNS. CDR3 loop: CASSLTGGNEQYF.

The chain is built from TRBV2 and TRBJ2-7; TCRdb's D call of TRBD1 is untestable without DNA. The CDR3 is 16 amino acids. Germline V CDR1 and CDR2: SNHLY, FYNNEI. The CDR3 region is CASSEGRTGGSYEQYF.

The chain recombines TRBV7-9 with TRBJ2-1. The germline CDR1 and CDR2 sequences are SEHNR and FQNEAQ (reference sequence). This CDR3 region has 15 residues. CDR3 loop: CASSLDGEVYNEQFF.

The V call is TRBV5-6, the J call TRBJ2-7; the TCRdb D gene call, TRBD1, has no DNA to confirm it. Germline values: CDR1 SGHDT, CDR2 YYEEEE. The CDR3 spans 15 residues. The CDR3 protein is CASSLVWRGPYEQYF.